A selection of T cell receptor beta chains follows, all from one sample in a study of control samples from healthy donors and cancer patients. Some clones are missing from TCRdb's copy, which holds only in-frame ones; the method was immunoSEQ multiplex PCR. The sample comprises roughly 84,000 clones, about nine tenths of which are singletons, and approximately 15% rests with the top ten. The sample comprised blood. These receptors all come from a man aged 50-60 years in good health. Both conserved end residues are part of each CDR3. D genes are given only for firm matches. Clone size is given for some rows only: seen once, a few or many times, or a class if the clone is expanded.

clone size: .; V gene: TRBV7-9; D gene: TRBD1; J gene: TRBJ1-2; CDR3 protein: CASSSAGQGNGYTF; CDR3 DNA: TGTGCCAGCAGCTCCGCGGGACAGGGTAATGGCTACACCTTC
clone size: .; V gene: TRBV19; D gene: .; J gene: TRBJ1-1; CDR3 protein: CASSIGTPQAFF; CDR3 DNA: TGTGCCAGTAGTATAGGGACCCCTCAAGCTTTCTTT
clone size: .; V gene: TRBV2; D gene: .; J gene: TRBJ1-2; CDR3 protein: CASSGMSDYGYTF; CDR3 DNA: TGTGCCAGCAGTGGGATGTCAGATTACGGCTACACCTTC
clone size: .; V gene: TRBV19; D gene: TRBD1; J gene: TRBJ1-1; CDR3 protein: CASTPSRGRAEAFF; CDR3 DNA: TGTGCCAGTACTCCGTCGAGGGGGCGAGCCGAAGCTTTCTTT
clone size: .; V gene: TRBV25-1; D gene: TRBD1; J gene: TRBJ2-3; CDR3 protein: CASNRGFTDTQYF; CDR3 DNA: TGTGCCAGCAACAGGGGGTTCACAGATACGCAGTATTTT
clone size: .; V gene: TRBV6-5; D gene: .; J gene: TRBJ2-7; CDR3 protein: CASSKYLQGYEQYF; CDR3 DNA: TGTGCCAGCAGTAAATATTTACAGGGATACGAGCAGTACTTC
clone size: .; V gene: TRBV5-1; D gene: .; J gene: TRBJ1-2; CDR3 protein: CASSLEWGGGYGYTF; CDR3 DNA: TGCGCCAGCAGCTTGGAGTGGGGGGGAGGCTATGGCTACACCTTC
clone size: .; V gene: TRBV7-2; D gene: .; J gene: TRBJ1-5; CDR3 protein: CASSRLLTGPNQPQHF; CDR3 DNA: TGTGCCAGCAGCCGCCTCCTAACGGGGCCCAATCAGCCCCAGCATTTT
clone size: once; V gene: TRBV18; D gene: TRBD1; J gene: TRBJ1-1; CDR3 protein: CASSPLSGQVTEAFF; CDR3 DNA: TGTGCCAGCTCACCTTTGTCGGGACAGGTCACTGAAGCTTTCTTT
clone size: .; V gene: TRBV5-4; D gene: .; J gene: TRBJ2-1; CDR3 protein: CASSFGGLSSYNEQFF; CDR3 DNA: TGTGCCAGCAGCTTCGGGGGGCTTTCTTCCTACAATGAGCAGTTCTTC
clone size: .; V gene: TRBV19; D gene: TRBD1; J gene: TRBJ1-5; CDR3 protein: CASSTRDRVLNSNQPQHF; CDR3 DNA: TGTGCCAGTAGTACCCGGGACAGGGTTCTCAATAGCAATCAGCCCCAGCATTTT
clone size: .; V gene: TRBV20-1; D gene: .; J gene: TRBJ1-5; CDR3 protein: CSASAGAANQPQHF; CDR3 DNA: TGCAGTGCTAGTGCGGGGGCTGCCAATCAGCCCCAGCATTTT
clone size: .; V gene: TRBV19; D gene: TRBD1; J gene: TRBJ1-2; CDR3 protein: CASSSDREVYGYTF; CDR3 DNA: TGTGCCAGTAGTTCCGACAGGGAGGTCTATGGCTACACCTTC
clone size: .; V gene: TRBV11-2; D gene: TRBD2; J gene: TRBJ2-7; CDR3 protein: CASSKVEVAGGPPYEQYF; CDR3 DNA: TGTGCCAGCAGTAAGGTAGAGGTAGCGGGGGGTCCTCCCTACGAGCAGTACTTC
clone size: .; V gene: TRBV5-6; D gene: .; J gene: TRBJ2-7; CDR3 protein: CASSTGRGQEQYF; CDR3 DNA: TGTGCCAGCAGCACAGGGCGCGGTCAAGAACAGTACTTC
clone size: .; V gene: TRBV19; D gene: .; J gene: TRBJ1-1; CDR3 protein: CASSTAPGRTFF; CDR3 DNA: TGTGCCAGTAGTACGGCTCCCGGGAGGACTTTCTTT
clone size: .; V gene: TRBV7-2; D gene: TRBD1; J gene: TRBJ1-5; CDR3 protein: CASSTRDRSQPQHF; CDR3 DNA: TGTGCCAGCAGCACCCGGGACAGGTCCCAGCCCCAGCATTTT
clone size: once; V gene: TRBV5-8; D gene: .; J gene: TRBJ2-3; CDR3 protein: CASSLDGARADTQYF; CDR3 DNA: TGTGCCAGCAGTTTGGACGGAGCCCGTGCAGATACGCAGTATTTT
clone size: .; V gene: TRBV5-8; D gene: .; J gene: TRBJ1-5; CDR3 protein: CASSLQGTSNQPQHF; CDR3 DNA: TGTGCCAGCAGCTTGCAGGGTACAAGCAATCAGCCCCAGCATTTT
clone size: .; V gene: TRBV2; D gene: .; J gene: TRBJ2-7; CDR3 protein: CASSEVLTGYEQYF; CDR3 DNA: TGTGCCAGCAGTGAAGTATTAACAGGCTACGAGCAGTACTTC
clone size: .; V gene: TRBV30; D gene: .; J gene: TRBJ1-6; CDR3 protein: CAWSVRGLNSPLHF; CDR3 DNA: TGTGCCTGGAGTGTACGGGGCCTAAATTCACCCCTCCACTTT
clone size: .; V gene: TRBV5-4; D gene: TRBD2; J gene: TRBJ2-3; CDR3 protein: CASSGIAGGTDTQYF; CDR3 DNA: TGTGCCAGCAGTGGAATAGCGGGGGGCACAGATACGCAGTATTTT
clone size: .; V gene: TRBV12-5; D gene: TRBD1; J gene: TRBJ1-5; CDR3 protein: CASGPPGQGAYQPQHF; CDR3 DNA: TGTGCTAGTGGTCCCCCGGGACAGGGGGCTTATCAGCCCCAGCATTTT
clone size: .; V gene: TRBV12-5; D gene: TRBD2; J gene: TRBJ2-7; CDR3 protein: CASGLSQGLAGFYEQYF; CDR3 DNA: TGTGCTAGTGGTTTGTCACAGGGACTAGCGGGGTTCTACGAGCAGTACTTC
clone size: .; V gene: TRBV7-9; D gene: .; J gene: TRBJ2-2; CDR3 protein: CASSLGTGELFF; CDR3 DNA: TGTGCCAGCAGCTTAGGAACCGGGGAGCTGTTTTTT
clone size: once; V gene: TRBV19; D gene: .; J gene: TRBJ1-1; CDR3 protein: CASIGQENTEAFF; CDR3 DNA: TGTGCCAGTATAGGGCAGGAGAACACTGAAGCTTTCTTT
clone size: .; V gene: TRBV27; D gene: .; J gene: TRBJ1-2; CDR3 protein: CASSLGAGTYGYTF; CDR3 DNA: TGTGCCAGCAGCCTCGGCGCAGGAACCTATGGCTACACCTTC
clone size: .; V gene: TRBV6-6; D gene: .; J gene: TRBJ2-5; CDR3 protein: CASSQYPGSETQYF; CDR3 DNA: TGTGCCAGCAGTCAATATCCAGGGAGTGAGACCCAGTACTTC
clone size: .; V gene: TRBV30; D gene: .; J gene: TRBJ2-3; CDR3 protein: CAWSYGSLGTQYF; CDR3 DNA: TGTGCCTGGAGTTATGGGTCCCTGGGTACGCAGTATTTT
clone size: .; V gene: TRBV7-2; D gene: .; J gene: TRBJ2-1; CDR3 protein: CASSLPSNNEQFF; CDR3 DNA: TGTGCCAGCAGCTTGCCCTCAAACAATGAGCAGTTCTTC
clone size: few; V gene: TRBV7-9; D gene: TRBD1; J gene: TRBJ1-1; CDR3 protein: CASSLATKDRSPEAFF; CDR3 DNA: TGTGCCAGCAGCTTAGCTACCAAGGACAGGTCCCCTGAAGCTTTCTTT
clone size: .; V gene: TRBV6-2/TRBV6-3; D gene: .; J gene: TRBJ1-5; CDR3 protein: CASSTRQVDQPQHF; CDR3 DNA: TGTGCCAGCAGTACACGACAGGTTGATCAGCCCCAGCATTTT
clone size: .; V gene: TRBV19; D gene: TRBD1; J gene: TRBJ1-5; CDR3 protein: CASRGGSVGQGVSNQPQHF; CDR3 DNA: TGTGCCAGTAGAGGAGGCAGCGTTGGACAGGGGGTTAGCAATCAGCCCCAGCATTTT
clone size: few; V gene: TRBV6-2/TRBV6-3; D gene: TRBD2; J gene: TRBJ2-7; CDR3 protein: CASSALAGGPYEQYF; CDR3 DNA: TGTGCCAGCAGTGCCTTGGCGGGGGGTCCCTACGAGCAGTACTTC
clone size: .; V gene: TRBV19; D gene: .; J gene: TRBJ1-1; CDR3 protein: CASSIKGGRAPEAFF; CDR3 DNA: TGTGCCAGTAGTATAAAGGGGGGCAGGGCTCCTGAAGCTTTCTTT
clone size: once; V gene: TRBV5-4; D gene: .; J gene: TRBJ2-5; CDR3 protein: CASSLGNSETQYF; CDR3 DNA: TGTGCCAGCAGCCTAGGGAATTCGGAGACCCAGTACTTC
clone size: .; V gene: TRBV6-2/TRBV6-3; D gene: .; J gene: TRBJ2-1; CDR3 protein: CASSYAFERGLSNEQFF; CDR3 DNA: TGTGCCAGCAGTTACGCGTTTGAGCGAGGACTATCCAATGAGCAGTTCTTC
clone size: .; V gene: TRBV7-2; D gene: TRBD2; J gene: TRBJ2-5; CDR3 protein: CASSLGTSGGINQETQYF; CDR3 DNA: TGTGCCAGCAGCTTAGGGACTAGCGGGGGAATTAACCAAGAGACCCAGTACTTC
clone size: once; V gene: TRBV18; D gene: TRBD1; J gene: TRBJ1-1; CDR3 protein: CASSPRHPRQGVPEAFF; CDR3 DNA: TGTGCCAGCTCACCACGACATCCGCGACAGGGGGTTCCTGAAGCTTTCTTT
clone size: .; V gene: TRBV6-6; D gene: .; J gene: TRBJ1-2; CDR3 protein: CASRGPGPGYTF; CDR3 DNA: TGTGCCAGCAGGGGACCCGGGCCGGGCTACACCTTC
clone size: .; V gene: TRBV2; D gene: .; J gene: TRBJ1-5; CDR3 protein: CASSEEGPREPQHF; CDR3 DNA: TGTGCCAGCAGTGAAGAGGGTCCGAGGGAGCCCCAGCATTTT
clone size: .; V gene: TRBV5-1; D gene: .; J gene: TRBJ1-1; CDR3 protein: CASSAGTANTEAFF; CDR3 DNA: TGCGCCAGCAGCGCCGGAACAGCTAACACTGAAGCTTTCTTT